This TCR beta chain emerged from a study of identical twins. The germline V gene has CDR1 DFQATT and CDR2 SNEGSKA (reference sequence). This CDR3 has 14 residues. Losses at the gene ends were 4 bases for V and 6 bases for J; bases not matched to a gene: 6. TCRdb passed the 5' RACE reads through MiXCR, listing each CDR3 protein once. This table has 200,000 to 300,000 distinct CDR3 sequences, about 11% appearing once. Specimen: memory T cells sorted from blood. The chain has TRBV20-1 and TRBJ1-6, with TRBD1 matching over 7 bases. The sequence was obtained from a man aged 50 or older in good health. In nucleotides, the CDR3 is TGCAGTGCTACCCACAGGGGTGGTAATTCACCCCTCCACTTT. The encoded protein is CSATHRGGNSPLHF.